This T cell receptor beta chain came from a study of blood T cells in healthy people across ages. Trimming stripped 5 bases from V and 12 bases from J, with 22 bases between. CDR1 and CDR2 from the germline V gene are SGHTA and FQGNSA. This CDR3 comprises 15 residues. A sample-barcoded 5' primer and a J-beta primer mix were used in a second PCR of roughly 7 to 11 cycles. TCRdb reanalysed the 5' RACE reads using MiXCR and keeps one entry per CDR3 protein. In the table there are about 1.1 million distinct CDR3 sequences, about two fifths of which are singletons. The chain links TRBV7-2 to TRBJ1-4; TRBD1 is a possible D gene (6 bases). This TCR derives from a man between 18 and 35 years old in good health. Sequences were obtained from blood. DNA of the CDR3: TGTGCCAGCAGCGAAGGGGGGACAAGTCTTGGAGAACTGTTTTTT. As protein: CASSEGGTSLGELFF.